A single sample is the source of the 14 T cell receptor beta chains below, sequenced in a study of identical twins (dated by TCRdb to 2015 to 2016). Libraries were prepared through 5' RACE. Instrument used: Illumina HiSeq 2000. The public reads were quality trimmed at Q25 with fastp and then assembled into clones with MiXCR by TCRdb, keeping productive beta chains. CDR3 protein sequences are deduplicated, and each keeps its most common genes and DNA. The sample has about 220,000 distinct CDR3 sequences on record, less than 8% of them singletons. The top ten clones comprise less than 2.5% of the sample. This sample was shared with a second study, whose subject was yellow fever vaccine responses in identical twins.

Material: memory (CD45RO+) T cells sorted from blood. What this sample's cell subset or site label stands for: CD45RO+ enriched T cells. Source of these receptors: a woman between 18 and 30 years old in good health.

The rearrangement joins TRBV4-3 to TRBJ2-7, with D possibly called TRBD1 or TRBD2 (6 bases each). Germline CDR1 is LGHNA and CDR2 is YSLEER. V was clipped by 3 bases and J by 3 bases, with 9 bases between them. The CDR3 sequence is 13 residues long. The CDR3 region has the DNA TGCGCCAGCAGCCACAGGGGAGGCTACGAGCAGTACTTC. Encoded protein: CASSHRGGYEQYF.

This clonotype was seen more than once but under ten times. The genes are TRBV7-2 and TRBJ2-6; TRBD2 might be the D (5 bases). CDR3 length: 17 residues. CDR1 is SGHTA and CDR2 is FQGNSA in the germline V gene. The V gene lost 0 bases and the J gene lost 0 bases, with 9 bases spanning the gap. This CDR3 is CASSLARADSGANVLTF. CDR3 in DNA: TGTGCCAGCAGCTTAGCGCGGGCAGACTCTGGGGCCAACGTCCTGACTTTC.

This clonotype came up a few times. The rearrangement joins TRBV28 to TRBJ2-6; D unclear. V dropped 7 bases and J dropped 0 bases, with 16 bases sitting between them. Germline CDR1 reads MDHEN; CDR2 reads SYDVKM. The CDR3 runs 17 residues. This CDR3 reads CASIRARASSGANVLTF. CDR3 nucleotides: TGTGCCAGCATAAGGGCTCGGGCCTCCTCTGGGGCCAACGTCCTGACTTTC.

This clonotype was counted only a few times. This chain joins TRBV20-1 and TRBJ2-3; 8 nucleotides align to TRBD2. The ends lost 0 bases at V and 1 base at J; junction bases unmatched: 6. This CDR3 comprises 16 residues. Germline values: CDR1 DFQATT, CDR2 SNEGSKA (reference sequence). The CDR3 bases are TGCAGTGCTAGAGATCCCGGGCGGGGGGGCACAGATACGCAGTATTTT. Encoded protein: CSARDPGRGGTDTQYF.

This sequence joins TRBV7-2 and TRBJ2-7; D is undetermined. Germline-derived CDR1 and CDR2 are SGHTA and FQGNSA. The CDR3 runs 13 residues. V dropped 1 base and J dropped 4 bases, with 8 bases sitting between them. CDR3 bases: TGTGCCAGCAGCTTAGTACTTCAGTACGAGCAGTACTTC. Protein product: CASSLVLQYEQYF.

This rearrangement joins TRBV30 to TRBJ1-5, with D hard to call. The CDR3 length is 14 residues. V shed 1 base and J shed 0 bases, with 7 bases lying between them. Germline assignment: CDR1 GTSNPN and CDR2 SVGIG (reference sequence). CDR3 residues: CAWSAGGSNQPQHF. The CDR3 DNA reads as TGTGCCTGGAGTGCAGGAGGTAGCAATCAGCCCCAGCATTTT. Based on the CDR3 plus reference TRBV30 and TRBJ1-5, the full variable domain is SQTIHQWPATLVQPVGSPLSLECTVEGTSNPNLYWYRQAAGRGLQLLFYSVGIGQISSEVPQNLSASRPQDRQFILSSKKLLLSDSGFYLCAWSAGGSNQPQHFGDGTRLSIL.

This clonotype has just a few counts. The CDR3 nucleotides are TGTGCCAGCGAAGACGATCAGCCCCAGCATTTT. Protein sequence: CASEDDQPQHF. The chain couples TRBV27 to TRBJ1-5, with unresolved D. CDR1 is MNHEY, CDR2 SMNVEV, per germline (reference sequence). The CDR3 covers 11 residues. V was shortened by 8 bases and J by 5 bases, with 7 bases between the two germline ends.

This clonotype was seen a few times. The chain links TRBV28 to TRBJ1-4; D not certain. The CDR3 spans 11 residues. V lost 6 bases, J lost 8 bases, and 7 bases lay in between. The germline CDR1 and CDR2 sequences are MDHEN and SYDVKM. The CDR3 loop is CASRSQEKLFF. The CDR3 nucleotides read TGTGCCAGCAGGTCCCAGGAAAAACTGTTTTTT. Supplemented by reference TRBV28 and TRBJ1-4, the full variable domain reads DVKVTQSSRYLVKRTGEKVFLECVQDMDHENMFWYRQDPGLGLRLIYFSYDVKMKEKGDIPEGYSVSREKKERFSLILESASTNQTSMYLCASRSQEKLFFGSGTQLSVL.

This clonotype was counted at least ten times. This chain connects TRBV5-1 to TRBJ2-1; unclear D gene. Germline V gene lookup returns CDR1 SGHRS and CDR2 YFSETQ. This CDR3 contains 12 residues. V lost 4 bases to trimming and J lost 7 bases, with 9 bases between them. The CDR3 protein is CASSAGGNEQFF. The CDR3 DNA follows: TGCGCCAGCAGCGCAGGCGGAAATGAGCAGTTCTTC.

About this clonotype itself: One junction end does not reproduce the germline sequence, and a read error may be involved. The V call is TRBV20-1, the J call TRBJ1-4; the D is unclear. CDR1 and CDR2 from the germline V gene are DFQATT and SNEGSKA (reference sequence). The CDR3 has 14 residues. CDR3 region: CSARDLTLDEKLFF. Written as DNA, the CDR3 is TGCAGTGCCAGAGATTTGACTCTAGATGAAAAACTGTTTTTT.

There are many counts of this clonotype. V gene TRBV12-3 or TRBV12-4 combines with J gene TRBJ2-7; 9 bases align to TRBD1. This CDR3 has 13 residues. The junction had 3 bases not matched to a gene; V was cut back by 4 bases and J by 5 bases. The CDR3 region has the DNA TGTGCCAGCAGTTACGGACAGGGGAACGAGCAGTACTTC. Its protein is CASSYGQGNEQYF.

In this sample, this clonotype turned up many times. The gene calls are TRBV25-1 and TRBJ1-4; D not certain. The CDR3 runs 15 residues. V lost 4 bases and J lost 1, with 10 bases in between. Germline V lookup: CDR1 MGHDK, CDR2 SYGVNS. The chain's CDR3 is CASSGTAQTNEKLFF. For the CDR3, the DNA is TGTGCCAGCAGTGGAACAGCACAAACTAATGAAAAACTGTTTTTT.

The chain joins TRBV7-2 to TRBJ2-4; D unresolved. Germline CDR1 SGHTA, CDR2 FQGNSA. V lost 7 bases and J 5 bases, leaving 0 bases between the germline ends. The CDR3 is 9 residues long. As DNA, the CDR3 is TGTGCCAGCAAAAACATTCAGTACTTC. Its protein is CASKNIQYF.

This clonotype was seen a handful of times. The rearrangement links TRBV6-4 to TRBJ2-7, with D unresolved. The CDR3 loop spans 12 amino acids. V lost 7 bases, J lost 3 bases, and 10 bases lay in between. Germline loops: CDR1 MRHNA, CDR2 SNTAGT. The CDR3: CASTGTLYEQYF. CDR3 bases: TGTGCCAGCACTGGAACCCTCTACGAGCAGTACTTC.